The subject of this entry is one TCR beta chain. This entry comes from a study of blood T cell repertoires in COVID-19. Study background: From T cells, B-cell-depleted T cells, or PBMCs came the material, which was cDNA or gDNA.

Authors' methods: The assay estimated nucleated cells by amplifying reference gene primers. Assay used: immunoSEQ multiplex PCR; TCRdb lists only in-frame clones, some missing. The V and J calls and clone size are taken from that table; D and trimming were inferred from the DNA. This table holds about 96,000 clones, 80% to 90% found once. The sequence was obtained from a human donor with COVID-19, enrolled during active disease. The donor label of this sample is uncertain. Sequencing was done on a sample of peripheral blood.

CDR3: CASSSPGDQPQHF. In DNA, the CDR3 is TGTGCCAGCAGCTCGCCAGGGGATCAGCCCCAGCATTTT. The V call is TRBV7-9, the J call TRBJ1-5; D is possibly TRBD1 (6 bases). This CDR3 has 13 residues. The V end lost 4 bases, the J end lost 5 bases, and 9 bases lay between the germline ends. Germline CDR1 and CDR2: SEHNR and FQNEAQ (reference sequence). Based on the CDR3 plus reference TRBV7-9 and TRBJ1-5, the full variable domain is DTGVSQNPRHKITKRGQNVTFRCDPISEHNRLYWYRQTLGQGPEFLTYFQNEAQLEKSRLLSDRFSAERPKGSFSTLEIQRTEQGDSAMYLCASSSPGDQPQHFGDGTRLSIL.